The next 21 T cell receptor beta chains were all read from a single sample in a study of T cell repertoires in cytomegalovirus infection. TCRdb re-called the reads through MiXCR, storing one row per CDR3 protein. Among 490,000 or so distinct CDR3 sequences listed, roughly 10% were seen once. Sequences were obtained from PBMCs. The receptor source for this set is a human donor in good health (CMV status not recorded). Some clones in this sample may be carry-over from other donors' samples.

This clonotype has at least ten counts. The chain uses TRBV29-1 and TRBJ2-5; D is ambiguous. V dropped 0 bases and J dropped 5 bases, with 7 bases sitting between them. Germline-derived CDR1 and CDR2 are SQVTM and ANQGSEA. This CDR3 contains 12 residues. The CDR3: CSVEEGGETQYF. CDR3 coding DNA: TGCAGCGTTGAAGAGGGTGGGGAGACCCAGTACTTC.

This clonotype was seen more than once but under ten times. The V call is TRBV27, the J call TRBJ1-1; 7 bases line up with TRBD1. Germline CDR1 is MNHEY and CDR2 is SMNVEV (reference sequence). J lost 0 bases, V lost 3 bases, and 7 bases had no gene match. This CDR3 region has 16 residues. CDR3 in amino acids: CASSFDRATLNTEAFF. The CDR3 nucleotides read TGTGCCAGCAGTTTCGACAGGGCAACATTGAACACTGAAGCTTTCTTT.

This clonotype was seen many times. This sequence joins TRBV29-1 and TRBJ2-1; 9 bases are a match to TRBD2. Germline loops: CDR1 SQVTM, CDR2 ANQGSEA. V trimming: 7 bases; J trimming: 9 bases; junction bases outside the gene matches: 7. The CDR3 length is 12 residues. The CDR3 sequence is CSGVGLASEQFF. CDR3 nucleotides: TGCAGCGGTGTGGGACTAGCAAGTGAGCAGTTCTTC.

This clonotype has a single count. The chain has TRBV12-3 or TRBV12-4 and TRBJ1-2; D gene unclear. V was clipped by 6 bases and J by 3 bases, with 8 bases between them. The CDR3 spans 12 residues. This CDR3 is CASRKGDYGYTF. As DNA, the CDR3 is TGTGCCAGCAGAAAAGGCGACTATGGCTACACCTTC.

The chain carries TRBV20-1 and TRBJ1-1; TRBD1 aligns across 8 bases. CDR1 is DFQATT and CDR2 is SNEGSKA in the germline V gene (reference sequence). This CDR3 is built from 15 residues. V lost 0 bases, J lost 1 base, and 4 bases stayed unmatched. CDR3 bases: TGCAGTGCTAGAGATCAGGGGGCCCCGAACACTGAAGCTTTCTTT. It encodes CSARDQGAPNTEAFF.

V is TRBV7-9 and J is TRBJ2-7; D call uncertain. Per germline, CDR1 SEHNR and CDR2 FQNEAQ (reference sequence). This CDR3 is 14 amino acids long. The V gene lost 1 base and the J gene lost 5 bases, with 12 bases spanning the gap. The CDR3 coding sequence is TGTGCCAGCAGCTTAGAGGCTGGGTTGGACGAGCAGTACTTC. It specifies CASSLEAGLDEQYF. Together with reference TRBV7-9 and TRBJ2-7, the CDR3 gives the full variable domain: DTGVSQNPRHKITKRGQNVTFRCDPISEHNRLYWYRQTLGQGPEFLTYFQNEAQLEKSRLLSDRFSAERPKGSFSTLEIQRTEQGDSAMYLCASSLEAGLDEQYFGPGTRLTVT.

This chain joins TRBV20-1 and TRBJ1-2, with unresolved D. Deletions cut 8 bases from V and 4 bases from J, with 11 bases between. The length of the CDR3 is 11 residues. The V gene's germline CDR1 is DFQATT and CDR2 SNEGSKA (reference sequence). The CDR3 sequence is CSWRLLYGYTF. The CDR3 DNA follows: TGCAGTTGGCGGCTACTCTATGGCTACACCTTC.

In its sample, this clonotype was seen many times. The rearrangement links TRBV11-2 to TRBJ1-5; TRBD1 might be the D (5 bases). The length of the CDR3 is 15 residues. Per germline, CDR1 SGHAT and CDR2 FQNNGV. V lost 5 bases, J lost 0 bases, and 11 bases lay in between. This CDR3 reads CASSRDSNSNQPQHF. The CDR3 coding sequence is TGTGCCAGCAGCCGAGACAGCAATAGCAATCAGCCCCAGCATTTT.

The chain recombines TRBV20-1 with TRBJ1-6; 10 bases agree with TRBD1. The CDR3 totals 16 residues. CDR1 is DFQATT and CDR2 is SNEGSKA in the germline V gene (reference sequence). J gave up 7 bases and V 2 bases, and 8 bases lay outside the gene matches. The CDR3 loop is CSARPLRDRGNSPLHF. The DNA of the CDR3 is TGCAGTGCTAGACCGCTCCGGGACAGGGGCAATTCACCCCTCCACTTT.

This clonotype was observed at least ten times. The chain has TRBV7-8 and TRBJ2-3, with 7 bases lining up with TRBD2. This CDR3 region has 16 residues. Germline values: CDR1 SGHVS, CDR2 FQNEAQ. Losses at the gene ends were 1 base for V and 0 bases for J; bases not matched to a gene: 4. CDR3 residues: CASSLGSGTSTDTQYF. CDR3 nucleotide sequence: TGTGCCAGCAGCTTAGGGAGCGGGACTAGCACAGATACGCAGTATTTT.

The chain links TRBV27 to TRBJ2-5, with a tentative D call TRBD2 (5 bases). V shed 5 bases and J shed 5 bases, with 12 bases lying between them. This CDR3 contains 13 residues. Germline values: CDR1 MNHEY, CDR2 SMNVEV (reference sequence). This CDR3 reads CASSPSTGETQYF. The CDR3 DNA reads as TGTGCCAGCAGTCCGTCTACGGGGGAGACCCAGTACTTC.

Ten or more counts support this clonotype. The rearrangement uses TRBV7-8 and TRBJ2-1, with D tentatively TRBD1 (6 bases). The CDR3 is 16 residues long. Trimming left V 0 bases short and J 5 bases short, with 14 bases between. Germline V CDR1 and CDR2: SGHVS, FQNEAQ. The CDR3 DNA reads TGTGCCAGCAGCTTAGCTCCCACAGGGTTTAACAATGAGCAGTTCTTC. Amino acid sequence: CASSLAPTGFNNEQFF.

The chain carries TRBV28 and TRBJ1-2; D is uncertain. CDR1 MDHEN and CDR2 SYDVKM come from the germline V gene. Between the trimmed V and J ends, which lost 10 bases and 8 bases, there was a span of 20 bases. The CDR3 loop spans 13 amino acids. The CDR3 loop is CATILLAADGYTF. The DNA for the CDR3 is TGTGCCACAATACTCCTCGCTGCGGACGGCTACACCTTC.

This chain uses TRBV7-9 with TRBJ2-3, with TRBD2 matching over 14 bases. Germline assignment: CDR1 SEHNR and CDR2 FQNEAQ (reference sequence). Trimming took 8 bases from V and 5 from J; bases not matched to a gene: 21. The CDR3 extends over 20 amino acids. Written as DNA, the CDR3 is TGTGCCAGCGAACTTAGATTCCAGACTAGCGGGAGGGCCAGTCGAGATACGCAGTATTTT. The encoded protein is CASELRFQTSGRASRDTQYF.

This clonotype was seen ten or more times. This chain connects TRBV7-2 to TRBJ1-1, with unresolved D. CDR1 and CDR2 from the germline V gene are SGHTA and FQGNSA. Deletions cut 3 bases from V and 1 base from J, with 6 bases between. There are 13 residues in the CDR3. This chain's CDR3 is CASSFFGNTEAFF. The DNA of the CDR3 is TGTGCCAGCAGCTTCTTCGGGAACACTGAAGCTTTCTTT.

This clonotype was seen a few times. The chain links TRBV20-1 to TRBJ2-5; no firm D call. The CDR3 contains 12 residues. V was clipped by 1 base and J by 2 bases, with 5 bases between them. Germline V lookup: CDR1 DFQATT, CDR2 SNEGSKA (reference sequence). In nucleotides, the CDR3 is TGCAGTGCTAGAGTGGGGCAAGAGACCCAGTACTTC. Protein: CSARVGQETQYF.

This clonotype has ten or more counts. The chain links TRBV7-6 to TRBJ1-4; D is unresolved. Trimming took off 5 bases at V and 8 bases at J, with 9 bases between the two ends. The CDR3 runs 12 residues. Germline CDR1 and CDR2: SGHVS and FNYEAQ. Here the CDR3 DNA reads TGTGCCAGCAGCGTAAGAGGGGAAAAACTGTTTTTT. Its protein product is CASSVRGEKLFF.

This clonotype was found many times. The chain links TRBV3-1 to TRBJ2-7; D gene ambiguous. CDR1 and CDR2 from the germline V gene are LGHDT and YNNKEL (reference sequence). This CDR3 has 11 residues. V lost 1 base to trimming and J lost 5 bases, with 3 bases between them. DNA for the CDR3: TGTGCCAGCAGCCAAGTGGACGAGCAGTACTTC. Translating gives CASSQVDEQYF.

This clonotype has more than one count but fewer than ten. The genes are TRBV18 and TRBJ2-1; 7 positions match TRBD2. The germline V gene has CDR1 KGHSH and CDR2 LQKENI. This CDR3 is 15 amino acids long. The trim removed 0 bases at V and 5 bases at J, leaving 4 bases unmatched. CDR3 protein: CASSPPSGRDNEQFF. The CDR3 DNA follows: TGTGCCAGCTCACCACCGAGTGGGAGGGACAATGAGCAGTTCTTC.

This clonotype was observed at least ten times. V usage is TRBV27 and J usage is TRBJ2-1; no clear D. The CDR3 loop spans 15 amino acids. V lost 3 bases to trimming and J lost 5 bases, with 14 bases between them. Germline CDR1 and CDR2: MNHEY and SMNVEV (reference sequence). Written as DNA, the CDR3 is TGTGCCAGCAGTTTTAATCTTGCGATGAACAATGAGCAGTTCTTC. Translated, it gives CASSFNLAMNNEQFF.

The sample holds many counts of this clonotype. The chain recombines TRBV28 with TRBJ2-1, with 11 bases lining up with TRBD2. The trim removed 7 bases at V and 7 bases at J, leaving 15 bases unmatched. The length of the CDR3 is 17 residues. CDR1 MDHEN and CDR2 SYDVKM come from the germline V gene. Written as DNA, the CDR3 is TGTGCCAGCACTCCTATCGGGATAGCGGGAGGGCCTAATGAGCAGTTCTTC. Protein product: CASTPIGIAGGPNEQFF.